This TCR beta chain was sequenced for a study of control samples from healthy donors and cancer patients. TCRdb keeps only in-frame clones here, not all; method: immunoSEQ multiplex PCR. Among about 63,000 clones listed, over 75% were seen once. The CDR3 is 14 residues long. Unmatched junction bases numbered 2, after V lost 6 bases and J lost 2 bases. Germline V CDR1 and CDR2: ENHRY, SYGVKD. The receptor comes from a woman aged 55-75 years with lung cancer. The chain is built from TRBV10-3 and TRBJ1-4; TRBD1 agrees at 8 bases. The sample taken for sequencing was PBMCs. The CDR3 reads CAISGQGTNEKLFF. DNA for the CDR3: TGTGCCATCAGCGGACAGGGTACTAATGAAAAACTGTTTTTT.